This is a list of T cell receptor beta chains from one sample in a study of OX40 agonist ivuxolimab in advanced cancers. Repertoires were generated with immunoSEQ multiplex PCR, while TCRdb's copy carries only in-frame clones and drops some. The repertoire includes about 22,000 clones, more than 65% of them detected once, and under 45% sits in the top ten. The sample was CD4+ or CD8+ T cells sorted from blood, taken in a trial of the OX40 agonist ivuxolimab. These receptors all come from an adult with an advanced solid tumor such as melanoma, head and neck, liver or kidney cancer. The CDR3 runs from the conserved cysteine through the conserved F or W. A D gene is named only where the DNA matches it firmly. Clone size, where shown, is once, few, many, or a class for clones that have expanded.

TRBV7-8,few,TRBJ1-5,-,CASSSLGAPIGNQPQHF,TGTGCCAGCAGCTCCTTAGGGGCCCCCATAGGCAATCAGCCCCAGCATTTT
TRBV4-1,-,TRBJ2-7,TRBD1,CASSPGQGLSYEQYF,TGCGCCAGCAGCCCAGGACAGGGGCTTTCGTACGAGCAGTACTTC
TRBV28,-,TRBJ2-7,-,CASSTPPPGSYEQYF,TGTGCCAGCAGTACACCCCCTCCGGGCTCCTACGAGCAGTACTTC
TRBV7-9,-,TRBJ1-6,-,CASSLELSGGDSPLHF,TGTGCCAGCAGCTTAGAATTGTCCGGGGGTGATTCACCCCTCCACTTT
TRBV11-3,-,TRBJ1-1,-,CASSLPQVPTEAFF,TGTGCCAGCAGTTTACCACAGGTCCCCACTGAAGCTTTCTTT
TRBV5-6,-,TRBJ2-5,TRBD1,CASTQGRQGMEETQYF,TGTGCCAGCACCCAGGGAAGACAGGGGATGGAAGAGACCCAGTACTTC
TRBV2,-,TRBJ1-3,-,CASTPQRSGNTIYF,TGTGCCAGCACTCCCCAAAGGAGCGGAAACACCATATATTTT
TRBV9,-,TRBJ2-2,TRBD2,CASSFGLAGGRLNTGELFF,TGTGCCAGCAGCTTTGGACTAGCGGGGGGCCGGCTGAACACCGGGGAGCTGTTTTTT
TRBV10-2,-,TRBJ1-4,TRBD1,CASRETGTLGEKLFF,TGCGCCAGCAGAGAGACAGGGACCCTGGGGGAAAAACTGTTTTTT
TRBV2,-,TRBJ1-5,-,CASSARGNQPQHF,TGTGCCAGCAGTGCTCGGGGGAATCAGCCCCAGCATTTT
TRBV5-1,-,TRBJ1-1,TRBD1,CASTSTGGSTEAFF,TGCGCCAGCACCTCAACAGGGGGAAGCACTGAAGCTTTCTTT
TRBV25-1,-,TRBJ2-5,TRBD1,CASRSPGTGQETQYF,TGTGCCAGCAGAAGTCCCGGGACAGGGCAAGAGACCCAGTACTTC
TRBV7-8,-,TRBJ1-5,-,CASSPDYSNQPQHF,TGTGCCAGCAGCCCAGATTATAGCAATCAGCCCCAGCATTTT
TRBV7-6,-,TRBJ2-7,TRBD1,CASSLGDRAAEQYF,TGTGCCAGCAGCTTAGGGGACAGGGCGGCCGAGCAGTACTTC
TRBV13,-,TRBJ2-2,-,CASPTTGELFF,TGTGCCAGCCCAACCACCGGGGAGCTGTTTTTT
TRBV5-1,once,TRBJ2-1,-,CASSLAPGVLYEQFF,TGCGCCAGCAGCTTGGCTCCGGGAGTGCTCTATGAGCAGTTCTTC
TRBV11-3,-,TRBJ2-1,TRBD1,CASSLQGEGFNEQFF,TGTGCCAGCAGCCTACAGGGGGAAGGTTTCAATGAGCAGTTCTTC
TRBV5-1,-,TRBJ2-7,-,CASSLPAAVSYEQYF,TGCGCCAGCAGCCTCCCGGCAGCAGTCTCCTACGAGCAGTACTTC
TRBV9,-,TRBJ2-3,-,CASKGGLTDTQYF,TGTGCCAGCAAGGGAGGCCTCACAGATACGCAGTATTTT
TRBV20-1,-,TRBJ2-5,-,CSALQETQYF,TGCAGTGCCCTACAAGAGACCCAGTACTTC
TRBV7-3,-,TRBJ2-3,-,CASSLRGSPDTQYF,TGTGCCAGCAGCTTAAGAGGGTCCCCAGATACGCAGTATTTT
TRBV5-4,-,TRBJ1-1,TRBD1,CASSLTGQGVNTEAFF,TGTGCCAGCAGCCTAACGGGACAGGGGGTCAACACTGAAGCTTTCTTT
TRBV5-1,-,TRBJ2-3,-,CASSPDQRPRTDTQYF,TGCGCCAGCAGCCCCGACCAGAGACCGCGCACAGATACGCAGTATTTT
TRBV7-9,-,TRBJ2-1,-,CASSLVVYEQFF,TGTGCCAGCAGCTTAGTGGTCTATGAGCAGTTCTTC
TRBV11-2,-,TRBJ1-5,-,CASSPELFDSNQPQHF,TGTGCCAGCAGCCCTGAACTATTTGATAGCAATCAGCCCCAGCATTTT
TRBV19,-,TRBJ2-2,TRBD2,CASKGTSGGSGELFF,TGTGCCAGCAAAGGGACTAGCGGGGGATCCGGGGAGCTGTTTTTT
TRBV14,-,TRBJ2-7,-,CASSQESAGSYEQYF,TGTGCCAGCAGCCAAGAATCTGCGGGTTCCTACGAGCAGTACTTC
TRBV15,once,TRBJ1-1,-,CATSRDPQGEAFF,TGTGCCACCAGCAGAGATCCCCAAGGGGAAGCTTTCTTT
TRBV30,-,TRBJ2-7,TRBD1,CAWRGTVSNEQYF,TGTGCCTGGAGAGGGACAGTCAGTAACGAGCAGTACTTC
TRBV6-6,-,TRBJ2-7,TRBD1,CASSIQGVSSYEQYF,TGTGCCAGCAGCATACAGGGGGTCAGCTCCTACGAGCAGTACTTC
TRBV7-6,-,TRBJ1-6,-,CASSAGLNSPLHF,TGTGCCAGCAGCGCTGGACTTAATTCACCCCTCCACTTT
TRBV4-2,-,TRBJ2-1,TRBD2,CASSLGGGNNEQFF,TGTGCCAGCAGCTTGGGCGGGGGAAACAATGAGCAGTTCTTC
TRBV6-5,-,TRBJ1-1,-,CASSAFEGNTEAFF,TGTGCCAGCAGTGCCTTTGAGGGGAACACTGAAGCTTTCTTT
TRBV29-1,-,TRBJ2-5,-,CSVEWDTQETQYF,TGCAGCGTTGAATGGGACACACAAGAGACCCAGTACTTC
TRBV5-1,few,TRBJ1-1,-,CASSAARGRGTEAFF,TGCGCCAGCAGTGCGGCGCGGGGACGGGGGACTGAAGCTTTCTTT
TRBV18,-,TRBJ1-2,-,CASSPTGSYGYTF,TGTGCCAGCTCACCGACAGGCTCTTATGGCTACACCTTC
TRBV7-2,-,TRBJ1-1,-,CASSRVENTEAFF,TGTGCCAGCAGCCGGGTGGAGAACACTGAAGCTTTCTTT
TRBV6-1,-,TRBJ2-3,-,CASSEFQSPTPTQYF,TGTGCCAGCAGTGAGTTTCAGAGCCCGACTCCTACGCAGTATTTT
TRBV19,once,TRBJ2-1,TRBD2,CASTLTGLAAYNEQFF,TGTGCCAGTACCCTCACGGGGCTAGCGGCTTACAATGAGCAGTTCTTC
TRBV10-2,-,TRBJ2-6,-,CASSETGARGANVLTF,TGCGCCAGCAGTGAGACCGGGGCGAGGGGGGCCAACGTCCTGACTTTC
TRBV6-1,-,TRBJ1-3,-,CASSEVFRANSGNTIYF,TGTGCCAGCAGTGAAGTATTCCGGGCGAACTCTGGAAACACCATATATTTT
TRBV6-1,-,TRBJ1-2,-,CASSDFQPNGYTF,TGTGCCAGCAGTGATTTCCAACCCAATGGCTACACCTTC
TRBV6-4,-,TRBJ2-6,TRBD1,CASSKDSTGTSGANVLTF,TGTGCCAGCAGTAAAGATTCGACAGGGACCTCTGGGGCCAACGTCCTGACTTTC
TRBV7-2,few,TRBJ1-5,-,CASSLRQAVFNQPQHF,TGTGCCAGCAGCTTGAGACAGGCAGTCTTCAATCAGCCCCAGCATTTT
TRBV7-9,-,TRBJ1-6,-,CASSLGTGNSPLHF,TGTGCCAGCAGCTTAGGGACGGGGAATTCACCCCTCCACTTT
TRBV5-4,-,TRBJ1-1,-,CASSLSSGNTEAFF,TGTGCCAGCAGCTTGTCATCGGGGAACACTGAAGCTTTCTTT
TRBV28,-,TRBJ2-7,-,CASSLTGQSYEQYF,TGTGCCAGCAGTTTAACAGGGCAGTCCTACGAGCAGTACTTC
TRBV19,-,TRBJ1-3,-,CASRRLFGSGNTIYF,TGTGCCAGTAGAAGACTTTTTGGCTCTGGAAACACCATATATTTT
TRBV7-9,-,TRBJ1-1,-,CASSTEGLLNTEAFF,TGTGCCAGCAGCACCGAGGGTTTACTGAACACTGAAGCTTTCTTT
TRBV5-8,-,TRBJ1-1,TRBD1,CASSLWDRMNTEAFF,TGTGCCAGCAGCCTGTGGGACAGGATGAACACTGAAGCTTTCTTT
TRBV27,-,TRBJ2-3,-,CASSRLGSTDTQYF,TGTGCCAGCAGTCGGTTGGGAAGCACAGATACGCAGTATTTT
TRBV7-8,-,TRBJ1-2,-,CASSSLGIEGYGYTF,TGTGCCAGCAGCTCGCTAGGGATTGAGGGCTATGGCTACACCTTC
TRBV15,once,TRBJ1-2,TRBD1,CATSRADRRVGYTF,TGTGCCACCAGCAGAGCGGACAGGAGGGTTGGGTACACCTTC
TRBV7-3,few,TRBJ1-1,-,CASSLQGGRRNTEAFF,TGTGCCAGCAGCCTGCAAGGAGGCAGGAGGAACACTGAAGCTTTCTTT
TRBV6-1,-,TRBJ2-1,TRBD2,CASSDPRLAGLGEQFF,TGTGCCAGCAGTGATCCGAGACTAGCGGGTCTGGGGGAGCAGTTCTTC
TRBV28,-,TRBJ1-5,-,CASRPGQFNQPQHF,TGTGCCAGCAGGCCTGGACAGTTCAATCAGCCCCAGCATTTT
TRBV2,-,TRBJ2-4,-,CASVEGGAAKNIQYF,TGTGCCAGCGTCGAGGGGGGTGCTGCCAAAAACATTCAGTACTTC
TRBV5-4,-,TRBJ1-2,TRBD1,CASSPRDSLGYGYTF,TGTGCCAGCAGCCCCCGGGACAGCCTCGGCTATGGCTACACCTTC
TRBV29-1,-,TRBJ2-3,TRBD2,CSVSGSGTDTQYF,TGCAGCGTGAGCGGGAGTGGCACAGATACGCAGTATTTT
TRBV6-5,-,TRBJ2-7,-,CASGLSRSSYGQYF,TGTGCCAGCGGTTTATCGAGGAGCTCCTACGGGCAGTACTTC